This is a list of T cell receptor beta chains from one sample in a study of immune heterogeneity within non-small cell lung tumors. A single record per CDR3 protein comes from TCRdb applying MiXCR to the multiplex PCR reads. The sample contains several thousand distinct CDR3 sequences, more than 30% of which appear only once. The sequenced sample was lung tumor tissue. The receptors were sampled from a woman in her forties or fifties with non-small cell lung cancer. Each CDR3 is given with its conserved first and last residue. Each record gives: CDR3 protein, CDR3 DNA, J gene, V gene, clone size, CDR3 length, D gene. A D gene is named only where the DNA matches it firmly. The listing skips clone size in some rows; elsewhere it reads once, few, many or a size class.

CDR3 protein: CASSVMDAYEQYF
CDR3 DNA: TGCGCCAGCAGCGTTATGGACGCCTACGAGCAGTACTTC
J gene: TRBJ2-7
V gene: TRBV5-1
clone size: medium-sized
CDR3 length: 13
D gene: NA

CDR3 protein: CASVTGARAGELFF
CDR3 DNA: TGTGCCAGCGTAACCGGGGCCCGGGCCGGGGAGCTGTTTTTT
J gene: TRBJ2-2
V gene: TRBV28
clone size: NA
CDR3 length: 14
D gene: NA

CDR3 protein: CASSQDWGTGGAEGYTF
CDR3 DNA: TGCGCCAGCAGCCAAGATTGGGGGACAGGGGGCGCTGAGGGCTACACCTTC
J gene: TRBJ1-2
V gene: TRBV4-1
clone size: medium-sized
CDR3 length: 17
D gene: TRBD1

CDR3 protein: CASSQLDRADSPLHF
CDR3 DNA: TGCGCCAGCAGCCAGTTGGACAGGGCTGATTCACCCCTCCACTTT
J gene: TRBJ1-6
V gene: TRBV4-1
clone size: medium-sized
CDR3 length: 15
D gene: TRBD1

CDR3 protein: CASSWREGKDTGELFF
CDR3 DNA: TGTGCCAGCAGCTGGAGGGAGGGAAAGGACACCGGGGAGCTGTTTTTT
J gene: TRBJ2-2
V gene: TRBV6-1
clone size: NA
CDR3 length: 16
D gene: TRBD2

CDR3 protein: CASRIKVFSYEQYF
CDR3 DNA: TGTGCCAGCAGGATAAAAGTTTTCTCCTACGAGCAGTACTTC
J gene: TRBJ2-7
V gene: TRBV6-1
clone size: medium-sized
CDR3 length: 14
D gene: NA

CDR3 protein: CASSSDGAGNYEQYF
CDR3 DNA: TGCGCCAGCAGCTCCGACGGCGCGGGCAACTACGAGCAGTACTTC
J gene: TRBJ2-7
V gene: TRBV5-1
clone size: medium-sized
CDR3 length: 15
D gene: NA

CDR3 protein: CASSSAWEQYF
CDR3 DNA: TGTGCCAGCAGTTCCGCCTGGGAGCAGTACTTC
J gene: TRBJ2-7
V gene: TRBV28
clone size: medium-sized
CDR3 length: 11
D gene: NA

CDR3 protein: CASSSFTPKRDIQYF
CDR3 DNA: TGTGCCAGCAGCTCGTTCACCCCGAAAAGAGACATTCAGTACTTC
J gene: TRBJ2-4
V gene: TRBV11-2
clone size: NA
CDR3 length: 15
D gene: NA

CDR3 protein: CASSSDSAVNSPLHF
CDR3 DNA: TGTGCCAGCAGCTCCGACAGCGCGGTTAATTCACCCCTCCACTTT
J gene: TRBJ1-6
V gene: TRBV7-9
clone size: medium-sized
CDR3 length: 15
D gene: NA